This entry lists 5 T cell receptor beta chains sequenced from one sample in a study of CD8 T cells in Susac syndrome. Random hexamers primed reverse transcription of about 0.45 to 1 ug RNA. Using its own MiXCR run on the immunoSEQ multiplex PCR reads, TCRdb lists one record per CDR3 protein. The sample holds 150,000 or so distinct CDR3 sequences, approximately 95% seen once. Input material: CD4+ T cells from PBMCs. All receptors derive from a human donor with Susac syndrome.

The V gene is TRBV20-1, the J gene TRBJ2-1; 9 bases line up with TRBD2. There are 14 residues in the CDR3. Germline assignment: CDR1 DFQATT and CDR2 SNEGSKA (reference sequence). Trimming cost V 6 bases and J 3 bases; bases outside gene matches: 6. The CDR3 protein is CSAPSGAVYNEQFF. DNA for the CDR3: TGCAGTGCCCCTAGCGGGGCAGTCTACAATGAGCAGTTCTTC.

The rearrangement links TRBV30 to TRBJ2-7; no reliable D call. The germline V gene has CDR1 GTSNPN and CDR2 SVGIG (reference sequence). V gave up 0 bases and J gave up 5 bases, with 8 bases separating them. The CDR3 totals 12 residues. CDR3 sequence reads: CAWSVFVHEQYF. CDR3 DNA: TGTGCCTGGAGTGTATTTGTCCACGAGCAGTACTTC.

The chain combines TRBV27 with TRBJ2-3; 7 nucleotides agree with TRBD1. V lost 6 bases, J lost 0 bases, and 6 bases stayed unmatched. There are 15 residues in the CDR3. CDR1 MNHEY and CDR2 SMNVEV come from the germline V gene (reference sequence). CDR3 loop: CASSFRGQSTDTQYF. CDR3 DNA sequence: TGTGCCAGCAGCTTTAGGGGACAGAGCACAGATACGCAGTATTTT.

Written as DNA, the CDR3 is TGTGCCAGCAGCCCGGGGACTAGCGGGGGAGAGACCCAGTACTTC. Translation gives CASSPGTSGGETQYF. The chain combines TRBV7-3 with TRBJ2-5; 14 bases match TRBD2. Germline V gives CDR1 SGHTA, CDR2 FQGTGA. Trimming took 5 bases from V and 4 from J; bases not matched to a gene: 3. The CDR3 runs 15 residues.

The chain recombines TRBV3-1 with TRBJ2-7, with 8 nucleotides matching TRBD2. The length of the CDR3 is 13 residues. V trimming: 4 bases; J trimming: 2 bases; junction bases outside the gene matches: 1. Germline CDR1 LGHDT, CDR2 YNNKEL (reference sequence). For the CDR3, the DNA is TGTGCCAGCAGCCGGGGACTAGCCTACGAGCAGTACTTC. This sequence encodes CASSRGLAYEQYF.